This T cell receptor (beta chain) originates from a study of technical replicates of blood from four donors. V gave up 4 bases and J gave up 9 bases; unmatched junction bases: 6. This CDR3 has 15 amino acids. The V gene's germline CDR1 is SGHNT and CDR2 YENEEA. Sequencing was performed with immunoSEQ multiplex PCR; in TCRdb, only in-frame clones are kept and a portion is missing. This table has about 84,000 clones, 95% to 98% appearing once. The sample comprised T cells isolated from PBMCs. V is TRBV11-3 and J is TRBJ1-6; TRBD1 aligns across 10 bases. This sequence was found in a human donor in good health. The CDR3 sequence is CASSSTGGSSSPLHF. CDR3 coding DNA: TGTGCCAGCAGCTCGACAGGGGGCTCGAGTTCACCCCTCCACTTT.